Included here is one TCR beta chain sequence, with context. Its antigen is currently unknown. The record originates from a study of lymphopenia after photon versus proton radiotherapy. Study results and limitations: Relative stability marked proton patients; photon patients lost diversity and naive cells. Only patients who died were analyzed for survival; proton advantage is unproven. Oligoclonal CD8+ Temra expansion after nadir drove photon patients' diversity drop. Post-nadir TCR diversity decline inversely tracked overall survival among those who died.

Looked up from germline, CDR1 is SGHRS and CDR2 is YFSETQ. This CDR3 contains 13 residues. The ends were cut back, 2 bases at V and 6 bases at J, with 11 bases in the middle. Profiled with immunoSEQ multiplex PCR; TCRdb holds only in-frame clones, not every one. Seen here are about 65,000 clones, around 87% observed once, and the top ten hold 10% to 11%. The chain joins TRBV5-1 to TRBJ1-1, with a tentative D call TRBD1 (6 bases). The sample in question was peripheral blood, obtained from a patient treated with proton-based radiotherapy. The source of this sequence is an elderly man with esophageal cancer. Here the CDR3 DNA reads TGCGCCAGCAGCTTACAGGGTCCCCCTGAAGCTTTCTTT. Translating gives CASSLQGPPEAFF.